This T cell receptor (beta chain) appears in the sequencing data of a study of vaccination effects on CD4 cells after COVID-19. Overall study: Two doses of BNT162b2 or mRNA-1273 vaccine were administered to participants. Sample donation by two convalescent patients took place 16 days and one week before vaccination.

The V gene end was trimmed by 4 bases and the J gene end by 12 bases; junction bases not matched to a gene: 8. Looked up from germline, CDR1 is LGHDT and CDR2 is YNNKEL (reference sequence). The CDR3 extends over 14 amino acids. Before any sequencing was done, the ViraFEST assay used viral peptide pools to expand antigen-specific CD4+ T cells. Following culture for about 11 days, CD4+ T cells were isolated. Convalescent patients had PCR-confirmed SARS-CoV-2 infection between March and December 2020. Fresh IL-2-containing medium replaced half the medium on days 3 and 7. Concerning this clone itself: Its antigen is undetermined.

Assay: immunoSEQ multiplex PCR; the TCRdb copy retains only in-frame clones and omits some. The sample carries 55,000 to 90,000 clones, roughly 73% recorded once. The chain recombines TRBV3-1 (or the pseudogene TRBV3-2) with TRBJ2-7; TRBD2 matches at 14 bases. This TCR was recovered from a human donor who had a prior SARS-CoV-2 infection. Specimen: CD4+ T cells from PBMCs cultured with HIV peptides, collected before COVID-19 vaccination. Indicated subset: HIV-1 Nef peptide pool negative control/reference culture. The CDR3 DNA sequence: TGTGCCAGCAGCCCCCCGGGACTAGCGGGAGTCCTGTACTTC. Its translation: CASSPPGLAGVLYF.